The 2 T cell receptor beta chains reported below all come from one sample, sequenced in a study of blood T cell repertoires in COVID-19. The table came from immunoSEQ multiplex PCR; TCRdb's copy has only in-frame clones and leaves some out. The table records about 370,000 clones, 85% to 90% of them present only once. The sample comprised peripheral blood. These receptors came from a man aged 18 to 35 with active or convalescent COVID-19.

The chain uses TRBV4-1 and TRBJ2-3, with 7 bases aligning to TRBD1. J gave up 3 bases and V 3 bases, and 15 bases lay outside the gene matches. The CDR3 is 18 amino acids. Germline V gene lookup returns CDR1 MGHRA and CDR2 YSYEKL. The CDR3 protein is CASSHSPTPGGRTDTQYF. The CDR3 nucleotides read TGCGCCAGCAGCCATTCACCAACCCCAGGGGGAAGAACAGATACGCAGTATTTT.

The chain is built from TRBV24-1 and TRBJ1-1; no clear D gene. The V and J ends lost 3 bases and 7 bases respectively, with 11 bases between them. The CDR3 sequence is 13 residues long. Germline assignment: CDR1 KGHDR and CDR2 SFDVKD. CDR3 sequence (DNA): TGTGCCACCAGTGATCCTGGGAGAGATGAAGCTTTCTTT. Protein product: CATSDPGRDEAFF.